This TCR beta chain was captured in a study of tumor-infiltrating lymphocytes in glioblastoma multiforme. TCR beta libraries were built from RNA through three nested multiplex PCR rounds using modified ARM-PCR. TCRdb processed the multiplex PCR reads anew with MiXCR; each CDR3 protein has one entry. The sample includes approximately 30,000 distinct CDR3 sequences, about 58% of them seen just once. The CDR3 is made up of 19 amino acids. Germline CDR1 DFQATT, CDR2 SNEGSKA (reference sequence). Turning to this clonotype: One end of the junction varies from germline; a read error may be responsible.

This receptor was obtained from a male donor with glioblastoma. The sample consisted of brain tumor tissue. The chain is built from TRBV20-1 and TRBJ2-1, with TRBD2 matching over 11 bases. CDR3 in DNA: TGCAGTGCTCCCACCCTTAGCGGGGGGGCCTACTTCTTCTACATTGAGCAGTTCTTC. Translating gives CSAPTLSGGAYFFYIEQFF.